This T cell receptor beta chain stems from a study of T cell responses to AZD1222 COVID-19 vaccine. CDR3 size: 12 residues. Trimming left V 2 bases short and J 12 bases short, with 8 bases between. Note on this clone: Its antigen is still unknown.

Study conclusions and caveats: Repertoires were obtained only post-peak T cell response. Reportedly, nearly half of unique spike TCRs recognized epitopes outside B.1.351/B.1.1.7 mutations. Spike-specific TCR breadth and depth rose after two AZD1222 doses.

Clones were read by immunoSEQ multiplex PCR, and TCRdb kept only the in-frame ones, dropping some. The sample carries around 89,000 clones, approximately 90% recorded once. The sample in question was peripheral blood, obtained on day 0 of AZD1222 vaccination. The receptor's source is an adult in good health. The rearrangement joins TRBV12-3 or TRBV12-4 to TRBJ1-6, with D hard to call. CDR3 bases: TGTGCCAGCAGTTTACGGGAGTTACCCCTCCACTTT. It encodes CASSLRELPLHF.